What follows are 5 T cell receptor beta chains derived from one specimen sequenced in a study of monozygotic twins with inflammatory bowel disease. After re-calling the 5' RACE reads, TCRdb lists one entry per CDR3 protein, DNA absent. The table counts 350,000 to 400,000 distinct CDR3 sequences; roughly 2.6% lies in the top ten. Sequencing input: blood. These receptors all stem from a human donor with ulcerative colitis or Crohn's disease, or a healthy co-twin of an affected twin (not recorded which).

V and J are TRBV5-1 and TRBJ2-1; TCRdb names TRBD2, which stays unverified in the absence of DNA. The CDR3 is 15 residues long. The V gene's germline CDR1 is SGHRS and CDR2 YFSETQ. The CDR3 region is CASSLEVLAANEQFF. Based on the CDR3 plus reference TRBV5-1 and TRBJ2-1, the full variable domain is KAGVTQTPRYLIKTRGQQVTLSCSPISGHRSVSWYQQTPGQGLQFLFEYFSETQRNKGNFPGRFSGRQFSNSRSEMNVSTLELGDSALYLCASSLEVLAANEQFFGPGTRLTVL.

CDR3 protein: CSVEFRTGAFYEQYF. The chain has TRBV29-1 and TRBJ2-7; the TRBD1 assignment by TCRdb is unverifiable without DNA. The CDR3 extends over 15 amino acids. The germline V gene has CDR1 SQVTM and CDR2 ANQGSEA.

The chain recombines TRBV30 with TRBJ1-5. Germline V gene data show CDR1 as GTSNPN and CDR2 as SVGIG (reference sequence). The CDR3 consists of 14 residues. This CDR3 is CAWRGQQSNQPQHF.

The rearrangement links TRBV9 to TRBJ2-3; TCRdb's D call of TRBD1 is untestable without DNA. Germline V gene lookup returns CDR1 SGDLS and CDR2 YYNGEE. CDR3 length: 15 amino acids. This chain's CDR3 is CASSQVGTDTDTQYF.

The chain couples TRBV11-1 to TRBJ1-4; TCRdb's assignment of TRBD1 cannot be checked, as there is no DNA. Germline V gives CDR1 SGHAT, CDR2 FQDESV (reference sequence). The CDR3 sequence is 18 residues long. The CDR3 spells CASSPGTGNRLLNEKLFF.